The 31 T cell receptor beta chains presented below share a single source sample, sequenced in a study of Graves' ophthalmopathy and Graves' hyperthyroidism. As the template, RNA transcripts were used to amplify TCR beta CDR3 regions. The first round was an RT-PCR with HTBI primers, and the second round was a multiplex PCR. TCRdb redid the calling of the multiplex PCR reads with MiXCR, one entry per CDR3 protein. The sample yields approximately 380,000 distinct CDR3 sequences, around 21% seen once. The sequenced sample consisted of peripheral blood. These receptors all stem from a woman aged 18-30 years with stable Graves' hyperthyroidism.

In this sample, this clonotype turned up many times. The V gene is TRBV12-3 or TRBV12-4, the J gene TRBJ2-2, with D perhaps matching TRBD1 or TRBD2 (5 bases each). The V end lost 4 bases, the J end lost 3 bases, and 15 bases lay between the germline ends. The CDR3 runs 16 residues. The chain's CDR3 is CASSSGEGMDTGELFF. In DNA, the CDR3 is TGTGCCAGCAGTTCGGGTGAGGGGATGGACACCGGGGAGCTGTTTTTT.

This clonotype came up many times. The J gene is TRBJ2-7, the V gene TRBV6-2 or TRBV6-3; TRBD1 is a possible D gene (6 bases). V gave up 6 bases and J gave up 0 bases, with 18 bases separating them. This CDR3 contains 16 residues. Per germline, CDR1 MNHEY and CDR2 SVGEGT. The CDR3 region has the DNA TGTGCCAGCAGCCACGTACAGGGAAGGACCTCCTACGAGCAGTACTTC. Protein: CASSHVQGRTSYEQYF.

This clonotype showed up many times. This chain connects TRBV11-2 to TRBJ2-6; possibly TRBD1 for D (6 bases). Between the trimmed V and J ends, which lost 5 bases and 4 bases, there was a span of 21 bases. The CDR3 extends over 18 amino acids. In germline, CDR1 is SGHAT, CDR2 FQNNGV. DNA for the CDR3: TGTGCCAGCAGCCCCGGGACATTAGGCCCTCTGGGGGCCAACGTCCTGACTTTC. The encoded protein is CASSPGTLGPLGANVLTF.

This clonotype showed up many times. CDR3 coding DNA: TGTGCCAGTTCAATTACAGGGTTTGGCTATGGCTACACCTTC. Protein: CASSITGFGYGYTF. V gene TRBV2 combines with J gene TRBJ1-2; TRBD1 is a possible D gene (6 bases). The CDR3 is 14 residues long. The V end was cut by 9 bases, the J end by 4 bases, with 18 bases between. From germline, CDR1 is SNHLY and CDR2 FYNNEI.

The chain combines TRBV12-3 or TRBV12-4 with TRBJ2-1; D unresolved. V was clipped by 5 bases and J by 3 bases, with 29 bases between them. The CDR3 has 20 amino acids. The DNA of the CDR3 is TGTGCCAGCAGTGTCGGTAAGACCATAGGGAAGTGGAAATACTACAATGAGCAGTTCTTC. Translation: CASSVGKTIGKWKYYNEQFF.

This clonotype was picked up many times. The chain's CDR3 is CASSLLVSGSYEQYF. CDR3 nucleotide sequence: TGTGCCAGCAGTTTATTAGTTAGCGGAAGCTACGAGCAGTACTTC. The chain has TRBV28 and TRBJ2-7; D perhaps matches TRBD2 (6 bases). The ends were cut back, 1 base at V and 3 bases at J, with 13 bases in the middle. Per the germline V gene, CDR1 is MDHEN and CDR2 is SYDVKM. The CDR3 has 15 residues.

This clonotype was detected a few times. The chain recombines TRBV6-5 with TRBJ1-2, with TRBD1 matching 10 bases. V trimming: 2 bases; J trimming: 6 bases; junction bases outside the gene matches: 6. Germline loops: CDR1 MNHEY, CDR2 SVGAGI. CDR3 length: 15 residues. The CDR3 loop is CASSYDGTGEDGYTF. In DNA form, the CDR3 reads TGTGCCAGCAGTTACGACGGGACAGGGGAAGATGGCTACACCTTC.

In this sample, this clonotype turned up many times. At one boundary the junction diverges from the germline segment, which might be a read error. The genes are TRBV6-5 and TRBJ2-4; 11 bases map to TRBD1. CDR3 length equals 16 residues. The germline V gene encodes CDR1 MNHEY and CDR2 SVGAGI. The CDR3 loop reads CASSSTRDRGGDIKYF. The CDR3 region has the DNA TGTGCCAGCAGTTCAACCCGGGACAGGGGGGGAGACATTAAGTACTTC.

The chain couples TRBV12-3 or TRBV12-4 to TRBJ2-6; D is uncertain. This CDR3 comprises 15 residues. Deletions cut 6 bases from V and 9 bases from J, with 18 bases between. The CDR3 coding sequence is TGTGCCAGCAGCATACAACCCCCGGACGGCAACGTCCTGACTTTC. Its translation is CASSIQPPDGNVLTF.

Remarks on this clonotype: Given a much more abundant clone one base away, this may be a read error. No conserved phenylalanine or tryptophan ends this CDR3, so it is likely a read error. CDR3 in amino acids: CASRSLWGYTL. The CDR3 nucleotides are TGTGCCAGCCGAAGTTTGTGGGGCTACACCTTG. The chain has TRBV6-1 and TRBJ1-2; no clear D gene. V lost 8 bases and J 8 bases, leaving 12 bases between the germline ends. Germline CDR1 reads MNHNS; CDR2 reads SASEGT. The length of the CDR3 is 11 residues.

This clonotype was picked up many times. The genes are TRBV12-3 or TRBV12-4 and TRBJ1-3; D may be TRBD1 (5 bases). V gave up 3 bases and J gave up 0 bases, with 9 bases separating them. The CDR3 covers 15 residues. This chain's CDR3 is CASSFTGGSGNTIYF. The CDR3 coding sequence is TGTGCCAGCAGTTTTACGGGGGGCTCTGGAAACACCATATATTTT.

Worth noting for this clonotype: This may be a read error: a much more frequent sequence differs by one nucleotide. The chain recombines TRBV7-9 with TRBJ2-4; D is unresolved. Germline CDR1 reads SEHNR; CDR2 reads FQNEAQ (reference sequence). The CDR3 sequence is 15 residues long. The CDR3 here is CASSSPMEAKIIQYF. CDR3 nucleotides: TGTGCCAGCAGCTCGCCCATGGAAGCCAAAATCATTCAGTACTTC.

This clonotype was seen only a few times. CDR3: CASSGTRGLTTFSNQPQHF. The CDR3 coding sequence is TGTGCCAGCAGTGGGACACGGGGCCTAACGACCTTTAGCAATCAGCCCCAGCATTTT. The chain recombines TRBV6-1 with TRBJ1-5; a possible D gene is TRBD1 (5 bases). Germline V gives CDR1 MNHNS, CDR2 SASEGT. The CDR3 totals 19 residues. V lost 4 bases and J 0 bases, leaving 22 bases between the germline ends.

Many counts were recorded for this clonotype. The chain combines TRBV28 with TRBJ1-5, with D perhaps TRBD1 (6 bases). The CDR3 has 13 residues. The germline gives CDR1 MDHEN, CDR2 SYDVKM. Trimming removed 7 bases from V and 7 bases from J, with 14 bases in between. The CDR3 sequence is CASKGGGGQPQHF. CDR3 coding DNA: TGTGCCAGCAAAGGGGGAGGAGGCCAGCCCCAGCATTTT.

The chain couples TRBV27 to TRBJ1-1; 9 nucleotides line up with TRBD1. With 5 bases clipped from V and 1 base from J, the junction kept 5 bases outside the gene matches. CDR1 is MNHEY and CDR2 is SMNVEV in the germline V gene (reference sequence). This CDR3 region has 15 residues. CDR3 region: CASSRLQGANTEAFF. In nucleotides, the CDR3 is TGTGCCAGCAGTCGGCTACAGGGGGCGAACACTGAAGCTTTCTTT.

The V and J genes are TRBV2 and TRBJ2-7, with 7 bases matching TRBD1. Germline trimming cut 10 bases from V and 6 bases from J; bases unmatched to any gene: 9. Germline lookup yields CDR1 SNHLY and CDR2 FYNNEI. The CDR3 extends over 12 amino acids. The CDR3 loop is CAISVAGGEQYF. The CDR3 bases are TGTGCCATCTCAGTAGCAGGGGGCGAGCAGTACTTC.

This clonotype was seen ten or more times. The chain links TRBV12-3 or TRBV12-4 to TRBJ2-7; no firm D call. V was clipped by 8 bases and J by 1 base, with 15 bases between them. The CDR3 is 14 residues long. CDR3 in amino acids: CASATYGGSYEQYF. The CDR3 coding sequence is TGTGCCAGCGCAACCTACGGTGGGTCCTACGAGCAGTACTTC.

The chain employs TRBV5-1 and TRBJ2-7; 9 nucleotides align to TRBD1. This CDR3 contains 15 residues. V dropped 4 bases and J dropped 7; count of bases not matched to a gene: 12. Germline V lookup: CDR1 SGHRS, CDR2 YFSETQ. The CDR3 loop reads CASSPGTGSYSEQYF. For the CDR3, the DNA is TGCGCCAGCAGCCCGGGGACAGGGTCTTATTCGGAGCAGTACTTC.

In this sample, this clonotype turned up many times. This chain joins TRBV10-3 and TRBJ2-5; D is possibly TRBD1 (6 bases). CDR3 size: 13 residues. The germline gives CDR1 ENHRY, CDR2 SYGVKD. V was shortened by 5 bases and J by 2 bases, with 9 bases between the two germline ends. This CDR3 is CAISPDSQETQYF. CDR3 nucleotide sequence: TGTGCCATCAGTCCGGACAGTCAAGAGACCCAGTACTTC.

This clonotype was detected ten times or more. The chain has TRBV28 and TRBJ2-5; the match to TRBD2 covers 14 bases. The CDR3 length is 15 residues. Germline assignment: CDR1 MDHEN and CDR2 SYDVKM. The V gene end was trimmed by 6 bases and the J gene end by 7 bases; junction bases not matched to a gene: 7. The CDR3 protein is CASRPTSGRERTQYF. The CDR3 coding sequence is TGTGCCAGCAGACCGACTAGCGGGAGGGAGAGGACCCAGTACTTC.

The table lists this clonotype with many counts. The J gene is TRBJ2-7, the V gene TRBV27; 9 bases map to TRBD1. CDR3 length equals 15 residues. Germline V gene sequence: CDR1 MNHEY, CDR2 SMNVEV (reference sequence). V shed 5 bases, J shed 3 bases, and the junction held 8 bases outside the gene matches. The CDR3 reads CASSIGQGTDYEQYF. CDR3 sequence (DNA): TGTGCCAGCAGTATTGGACAGGGGACAGACTACGAGCAGTACTTC.

The rearrangement links TRBV28 to TRBJ1-2; no definite D call. V was shortened by 2 bases and J by 7 bases, with 8 bases between the two germline ends. The CDR3 consists of 12 residues. Germline V gene lookup returns CDR1 MDHEN and CDR2 SYDVKM. The CDR3 coding sequence is TGTGCCAGCAGTTTACAAGGGCCTGGCTACACCTTC. This sequence encodes CASSLQGPGYTF.

This clonotype has at least ten counts. V gene TRBV29-1 combines with J gene TRBJ1-1, with TRBD1 identical over 7 bases. CDR1 and CDR2 (germline): SQVTM, ANQGSEA. Unmatched junction bases numbered 6, after V lost 6 bases and J lost 5 bases. This CDR3 is built from 12 residues. CDR3 nucleotides: TGCAGCGTAGACAGGGTTGGTACTGAAGCTTTCTTT. Translated: CSVDRVGTEAFF.

The sample holds many counts of this clonotype. This sequence joins TRBV27 and TRBJ1-2; no firm D call. Trimming took off 0 bases at V and 3 bases at J, with 14 bases between the two ends. CDR3 size: 16 residues. Looked up from germline, CDR1 is MNHEY and CDR2 is SMNVEV (reference sequence). DNA for the CDR3: TGTGCCAGCAGTTTATCCCTGCCGTCCGGGGACTATGGCTACACCTTC. It codes for CASSLSLPSGDYGYTF.

The table lists this clonotype with many counts. Because the CDR3 is missing its conserved closing phenylalanine or tryptophan, this is likely a read error. The chain recombines TRBV29-1 with TRBJ2-7, with TRBD1 matching 7 bases. J lost 2 bases, V lost 6 bases, and 4 bases had no gene match. The germline CDR1 and CDR2 sequences are SQVTM and ANQGSEA. The CDR3 is 12 residues long. CDR3 nucleotide sequence: TGCAGCGTCTTGACAGGGCCCTACGAGCAGTACCTC. It yields the protein CSVLTGPYEQYL.

CDR3 residues: CGLAWTANYGYTF. The CDR3 region has the DNA TGTGGCTTAGCTTGGACGGCGAACTATGGCTACACCTTC. The V call is TRBV7-9, the J call TRBJ1-2, with unresolved D. The CDR3 spans 13 residues. CDR1 and CDR2 (germline): SEHNR, FQNEAQ (reference sequence). Based on the CDR3 plus reference TRBV7-9 and TRBJ1-2, the full variable domain is DTGVSQNPRHKITKRGQNVTFRCDPISEHNRLYWYRQTLGQGPEFLTYFQNEAQLEKSRLLSDRFSAERPKGSFSTLEIQRTEQGDSAMYLCGLAWTANYGYTFGSGTRLTVV.

This clonotype was observed a few times. The rearrangement links TRBV6-5 to TRBJ1-2; the D gene is possibly TRBD1 (5 bases). The V gene's germline CDR1 is MNHEY and CDR2 SVGAGI. The V and J ends lost 6 bases and 5 bases respectively, with 16 bases between them. The CDR3 length is 14 residues. The CDR3 spells CASRPGTESYGYTF. The CDR3 DNA reads TGTGCCAGCAGACCAGGGACGGAATCTTATGGCTACACCTTC.

This clonotype was observed once. The chain joins TRBV28 to TRBJ2-5; 10 bases line up with TRBD2. CDR3 length: 14 residues. The germline V gene has CDR1 MDHEN and CDR2 SYDVKM. Trimming removed 5 bases from V and 2 bases from J; junction bases left unmatched: 2. The CDR3 region is CASSRSGRQETQYF. The CDR3 DNA follows: TGTGCCAGCAGTCGTAGCGGGAGGCAAGAGACCCAGTACTTC.

The chain employs TRBV9 and TRBJ2-7; tentatively, D is TRBD2 (5 bases). V lost 1 base, J lost 5 bases, and 13 bases lay in between. CDR1 and CDR2 from the germline V gene are SGDLS and YYNGEE. CDR3 length: 14 amino acids. DNA of the CDR3: TGTGCCAGCAGCGTACGCCCCGGACTGGACGAGCAGTACTTC. Encoded protein: CASSVRPGLDEQYF. Together with reference TRBV9 and TRBJ2-7, the CDR3 gives the full variable domain: DSGVTQTPKHLITATGQRVTLRCSPRSGDLSVYWYQQSLDQGLQFLIQYYNGEERAKGNILERFSAQQFPDLHSELNLSSLELGDSALYFCASSVRPGLDEQYFGPGTRLTVT.

The sample holds a few counts of this clonotype. Given a much more abundant clone one base away, this may be a read error. This chain joins TRBV19 and TRBJ1-5; D gene unclear. Germline loops: CDR1 LNHDA, CDR2 SQIVND (reference sequence). The CDR3 has 12 amino acids. CDR3 region: CASSKGEKPQRF. The CDR3 nucleotides read TGTGCCAGTAGTAAGGGAGAGAAGCCCCAGCGTTTT. Full variable domain (remainder filled in from reference TRBV19 and TRBJ1-5): DGGITQSPKYLFRKEGQNVTLSCEQNLNHDAMYWYRQDPGQGLRLIYYSQIVNDFQKGDIAEGYSVSREKKESFPLTVTSAQKNPTAFYLCASSKGEKPQRFGDGTRLSIL.

This chain links TRBV2 with TRBJ1-5, with 8 nucleotides matching TRBD1. Germline values: CDR1 SNHLY, CDR2 FYNNEI. The CDR3 runs to 15 residues. Losses at the gene ends were 4 bases for V and 6 bases for J; bases not matched to a gene: 8. CDR3 in amino acids: CASSVGTGQGQPQHF. CDR3 nucleotide sequence: TGTGCCAGCAGTGTAGGGACAGGACAAGGTCAGCCCCAGCATTTT.